This TCR beta chain is drawn from a study of cytomegalovirus exposure and HLA in healthy donors. Background on the study: Membership in the Caucasian-associated ancestry cluster was found for about 84% of 398 genotyped donors. Study conclusions and caveats: Among TCR beta chains, those listed as cytomegalovirus-associated numbered some 160. Later analysis identified a missense DCLRE1C variant that was linked to TCR beta V- and J-gene trimming.

Remarks on this clone: The antigen remains unidentified.

The CDR3 consists of 16 residues. Germline values: CDR1 SGHTA, CDR2 FQGNSA. J lost 10 bases, V lost 5 bases, and 11 bases had no gene match. PCR primers comprised 60 Vbeta and 13 Jbeta primers. Per the original methods: There were 80 million to 95 million unique TCR beta chains by a later count, and 8.5 million to 14 million of them were shared. Data came from immunoSEQ multiplex PCR; TCRdb stores just in-frame clones and leaves some out. The DNA was the basis for D and trimming; V, J and clone size are from that table. This table holds 120,000 or so clones, approximately 69% found once. Sequenced input: PBMCs. This clonotype was sampled from a man in his forties in good health and CMV-seropositive. The J gene is TRBJ2-1, the V gene TRBV7-2, with 13 bases matching TRBD2. CDR3 sequence (DNA): TGTGCCAGCAGCCAGGGACTAGCGGGGATTCGGGGGGAGCAGTTCTTC. The encoded protein is CASSQGLAGIRGEQFF.